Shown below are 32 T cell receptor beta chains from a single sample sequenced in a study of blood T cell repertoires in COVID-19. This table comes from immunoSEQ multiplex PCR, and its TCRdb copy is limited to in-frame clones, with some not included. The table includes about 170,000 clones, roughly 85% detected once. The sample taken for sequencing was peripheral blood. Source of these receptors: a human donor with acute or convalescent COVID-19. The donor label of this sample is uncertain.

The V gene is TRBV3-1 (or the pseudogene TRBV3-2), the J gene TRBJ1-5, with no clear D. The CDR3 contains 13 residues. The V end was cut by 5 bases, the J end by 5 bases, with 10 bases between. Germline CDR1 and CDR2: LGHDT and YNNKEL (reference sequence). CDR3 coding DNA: TGTGCCAGCAGCGACGGGGTGTATCAGCCCCAGCATTTT. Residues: CASSDGVYQPQHF.

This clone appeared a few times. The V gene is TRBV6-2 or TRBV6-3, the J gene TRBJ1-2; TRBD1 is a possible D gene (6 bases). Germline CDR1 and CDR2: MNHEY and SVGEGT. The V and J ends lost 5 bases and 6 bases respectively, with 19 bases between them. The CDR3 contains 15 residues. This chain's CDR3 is CASSAADSRYDGYTF. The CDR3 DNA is TGTGCCAGCAGTGCCGCGGACAGTCGGTATGATGGCTACACCTTC.

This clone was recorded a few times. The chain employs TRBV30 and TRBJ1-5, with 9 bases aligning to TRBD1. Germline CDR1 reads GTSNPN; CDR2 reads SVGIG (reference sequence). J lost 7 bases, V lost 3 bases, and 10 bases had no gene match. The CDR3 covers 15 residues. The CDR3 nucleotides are TGTGCCTGGAGCACGGGACAGGGATATTGGCAGCCCCAGCATTTT. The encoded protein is CAWSTGQGYWQPQHF.

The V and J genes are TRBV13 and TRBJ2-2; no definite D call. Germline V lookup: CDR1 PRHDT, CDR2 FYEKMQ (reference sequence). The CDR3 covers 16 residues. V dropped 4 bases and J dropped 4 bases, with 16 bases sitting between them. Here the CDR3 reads CASSSPRTYSTGELFF. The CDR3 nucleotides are TGTGCCAGCAGCTCCCCAAGAACGTATAGCACCGGGGAGCTGTTTTTT.

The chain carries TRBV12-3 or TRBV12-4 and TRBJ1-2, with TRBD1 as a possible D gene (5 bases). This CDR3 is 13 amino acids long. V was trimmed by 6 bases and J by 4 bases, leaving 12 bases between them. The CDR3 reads CASSLAGIYGYTF. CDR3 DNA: TGTGCCAGCAGCCTCGCAGGGATCTATGGCTACACCTTC.

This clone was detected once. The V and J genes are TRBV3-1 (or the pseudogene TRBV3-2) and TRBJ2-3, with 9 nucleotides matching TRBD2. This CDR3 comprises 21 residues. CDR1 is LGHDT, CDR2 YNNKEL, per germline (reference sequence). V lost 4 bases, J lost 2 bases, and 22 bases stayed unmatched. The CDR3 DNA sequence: TGTGCCAGCAGCCCACAAGCCGTCCGAGCGGGGGGACCTCAGACCACAGATACGCAGTATTTT. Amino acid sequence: CASSPQAVRAGGPQTTDTQYF.

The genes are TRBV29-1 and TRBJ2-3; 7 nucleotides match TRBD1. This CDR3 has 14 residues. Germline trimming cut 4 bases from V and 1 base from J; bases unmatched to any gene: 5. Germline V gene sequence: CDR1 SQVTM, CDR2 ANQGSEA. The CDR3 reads CSVGRTGGTDTQYF. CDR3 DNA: TGCAGCGTTGGGCGAACAGGGGGCACAGATACGCAGTATTTT.

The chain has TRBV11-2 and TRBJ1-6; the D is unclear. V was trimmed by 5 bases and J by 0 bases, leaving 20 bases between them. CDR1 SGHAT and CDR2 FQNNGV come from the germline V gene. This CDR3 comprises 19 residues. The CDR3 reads CASSPGPGGLSSYNSPLHF. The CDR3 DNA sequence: TGTGCCAGCAGCCCCGGCCCTGGAGGCCTAAGCTCCTATAATTCACCCCTCCACTTT.

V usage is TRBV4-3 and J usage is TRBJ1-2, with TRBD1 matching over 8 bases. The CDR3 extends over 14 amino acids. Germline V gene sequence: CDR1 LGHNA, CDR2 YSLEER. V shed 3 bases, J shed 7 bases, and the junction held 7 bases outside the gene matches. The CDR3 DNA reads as TGCGCCAGCAGCCATACCCCAGGGGGCGGTGGCTACACCTTC. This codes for CASSHTPGGGGYTF.

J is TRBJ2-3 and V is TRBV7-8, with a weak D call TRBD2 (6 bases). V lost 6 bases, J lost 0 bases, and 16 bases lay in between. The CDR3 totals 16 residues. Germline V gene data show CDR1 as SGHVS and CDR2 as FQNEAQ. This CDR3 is CASRLLAATSTDTQYF. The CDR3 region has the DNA TGTGCCAGCAGACTATTAGCGGCAACTAGCACAGATACGCAGTATTTT.

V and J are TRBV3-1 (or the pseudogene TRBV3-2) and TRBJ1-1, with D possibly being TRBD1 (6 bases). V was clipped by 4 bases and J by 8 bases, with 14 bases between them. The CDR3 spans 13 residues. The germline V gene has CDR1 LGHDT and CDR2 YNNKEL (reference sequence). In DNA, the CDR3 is TGTGCCAGCAGCCGCCGGGGGGCCCCCGAAGCTTTCTTT. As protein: CASSRRGAPEAFF.

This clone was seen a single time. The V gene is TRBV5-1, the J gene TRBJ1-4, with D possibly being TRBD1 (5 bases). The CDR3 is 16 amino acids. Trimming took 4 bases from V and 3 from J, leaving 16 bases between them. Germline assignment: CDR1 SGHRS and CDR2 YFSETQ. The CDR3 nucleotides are TGCGCCAGCAGCAGAAACCAGGGATCGGCTAATGAAAAACTGTTTTTT. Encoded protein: CASSRNQGSANEKLFF. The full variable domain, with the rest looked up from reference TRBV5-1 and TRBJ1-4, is KAGVTQTPRYLIKTRGQQVTLSCSPISGHRSVSWYQQTPGQGLQFLFEYFSETQRNKGNFPGRFSGRQFSNSRSEMNVSTLELGDSALYLCASSRNQGSANEKLFFGSGTQLSVL.

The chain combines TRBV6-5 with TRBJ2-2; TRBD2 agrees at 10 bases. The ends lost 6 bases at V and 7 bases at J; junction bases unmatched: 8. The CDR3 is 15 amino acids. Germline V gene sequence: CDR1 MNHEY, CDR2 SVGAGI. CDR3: CASSPAGGHGGELFF. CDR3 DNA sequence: TGTGCCAGCAGCCCAGCGGGGGGGCATGGCGGGGAGCTGTTTTTT.

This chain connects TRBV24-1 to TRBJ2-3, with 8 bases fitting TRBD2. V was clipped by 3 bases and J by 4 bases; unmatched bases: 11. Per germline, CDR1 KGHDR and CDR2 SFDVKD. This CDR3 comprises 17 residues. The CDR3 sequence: CATSDPKPGGGPDTQYF. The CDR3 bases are TGTGCCACCAGTGATCCGAAACCCGGGGGGGGGCCAGATACGCAGTATTTT.

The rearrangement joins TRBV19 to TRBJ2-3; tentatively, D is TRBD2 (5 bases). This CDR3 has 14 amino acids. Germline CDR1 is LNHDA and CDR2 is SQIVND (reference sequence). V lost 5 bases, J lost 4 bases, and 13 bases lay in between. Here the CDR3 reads CASSPGVAADTQYF. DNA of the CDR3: TGTGCCAGTAGTCCCGGGGTGGCAGCAGATACGCAGTATTTT.

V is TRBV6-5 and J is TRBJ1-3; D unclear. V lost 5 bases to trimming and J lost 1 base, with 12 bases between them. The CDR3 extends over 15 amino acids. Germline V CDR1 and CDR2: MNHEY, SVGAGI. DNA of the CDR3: TGTGCCAGCAGTATAAAAGGACTGTCTGGAAACACCATATATTTT. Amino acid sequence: CASSIKGLSGNTIYF.

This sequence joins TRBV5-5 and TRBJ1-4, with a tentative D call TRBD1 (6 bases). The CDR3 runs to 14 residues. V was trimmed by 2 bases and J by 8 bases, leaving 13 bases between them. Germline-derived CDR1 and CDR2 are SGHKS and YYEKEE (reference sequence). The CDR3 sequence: CASSLTGLGEKLFF. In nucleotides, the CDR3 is TGTGCCAGCAGCTTAACAGGGCTGGGGGAAAAACTGTTTTTT.

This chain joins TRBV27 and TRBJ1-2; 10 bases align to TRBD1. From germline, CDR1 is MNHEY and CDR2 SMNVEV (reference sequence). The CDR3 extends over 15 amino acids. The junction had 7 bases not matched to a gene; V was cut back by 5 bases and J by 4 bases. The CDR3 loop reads CASSRSGTGVYGYTF. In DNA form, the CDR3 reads TGTGCCAGCAGTCGATCCGGGACAGGGGTCTATGGCTACACCTTC.

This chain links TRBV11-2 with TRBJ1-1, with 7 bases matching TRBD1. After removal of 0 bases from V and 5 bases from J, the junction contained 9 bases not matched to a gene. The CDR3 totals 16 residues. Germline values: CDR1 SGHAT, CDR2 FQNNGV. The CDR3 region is CASSLERARGTTEAFF. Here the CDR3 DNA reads TGTGCCAGCAGCTTAGAAAGGGCCAGGGGGACGACTGAAGCTTTCTTT.

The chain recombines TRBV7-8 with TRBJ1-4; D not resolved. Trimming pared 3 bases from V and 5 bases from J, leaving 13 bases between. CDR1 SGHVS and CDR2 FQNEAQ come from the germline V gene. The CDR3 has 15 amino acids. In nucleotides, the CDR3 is TGTGCCAGCAGCTTGGCGGTTTGGGTGAATGAAAAACTGTTTTTT. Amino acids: CASSLAVWVNEKLFF.

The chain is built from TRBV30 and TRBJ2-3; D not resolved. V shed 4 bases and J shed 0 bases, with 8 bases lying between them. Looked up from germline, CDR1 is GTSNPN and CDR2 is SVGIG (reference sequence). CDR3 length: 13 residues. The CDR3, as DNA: TGTGCCTGGACAGAGACTAGCACAGATACGCAGTATTTT. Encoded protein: CAWTETSTDTQYF. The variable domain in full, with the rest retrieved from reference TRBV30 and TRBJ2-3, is SQTIHQWPATLVQPVGSPLSLECTVEGTSNPNLYWYRQAAGRGLQLLFYSVGIGQISSEVPQNLSASRPQDRQFILSSKKLLLSDSGFYLCAWTETSTDTQYFGPGTRLTVL.

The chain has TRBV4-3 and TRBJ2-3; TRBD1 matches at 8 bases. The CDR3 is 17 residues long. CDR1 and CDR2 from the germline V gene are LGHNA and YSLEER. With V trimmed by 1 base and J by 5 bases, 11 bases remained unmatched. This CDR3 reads CASSQASRGLGGDTQYF. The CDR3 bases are TGCGCCAGCAGCCAAGCGAGCAGGGGGCTTGGCGGAGATACGCAGTATTTT.

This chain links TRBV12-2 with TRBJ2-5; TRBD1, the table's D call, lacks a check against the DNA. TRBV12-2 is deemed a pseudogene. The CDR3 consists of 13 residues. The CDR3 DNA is TGTGCAAGTCGCCCGCAGGGGTGGGAGACCCAGTACTTC. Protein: CASRPQGWETQYF.

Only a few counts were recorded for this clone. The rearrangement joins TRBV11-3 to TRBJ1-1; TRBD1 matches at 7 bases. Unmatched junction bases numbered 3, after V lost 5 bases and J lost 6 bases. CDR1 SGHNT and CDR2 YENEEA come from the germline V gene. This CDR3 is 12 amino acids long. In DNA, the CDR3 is TGTGCCAGCAGCGGCAGGGGGTCTGAAGCTTTCTTT. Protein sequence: CASSGRGSEAFF.

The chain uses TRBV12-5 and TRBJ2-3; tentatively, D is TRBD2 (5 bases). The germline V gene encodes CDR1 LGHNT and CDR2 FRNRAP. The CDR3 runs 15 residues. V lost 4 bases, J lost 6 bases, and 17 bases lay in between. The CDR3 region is CASGYEGLPGDTQYF. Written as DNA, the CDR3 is TGTGCTAGTGGTTACGAAGGACTCCCCGGGGATACGCAGTATTTT.

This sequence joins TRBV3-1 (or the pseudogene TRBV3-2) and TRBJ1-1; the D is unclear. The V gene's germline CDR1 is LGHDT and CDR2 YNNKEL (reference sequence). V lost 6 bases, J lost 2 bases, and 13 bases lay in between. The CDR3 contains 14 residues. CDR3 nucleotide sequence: TGTGCCAGCAGGCCACGGGAGAGAAACACTGAAGCTTTCTTT. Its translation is CASRPRERNTEAFF.

In DNA, the CDR3 is TGTGCCAGCAGTTACTCCGACAGGGTTAACTATGGCTACACCTTC. It yields the protein CASSYSDRVNYGYTF. This chain uses TRBV6-5 with TRBJ1-2, with 7 bases that match TRBD1. CDR1 and CDR2 from the germline V gene are MNHEY and SVGAGI. J lost 1 base, V lost 0 bases, and 2 bases had no gene match. The CDR3 totals 15 residues.

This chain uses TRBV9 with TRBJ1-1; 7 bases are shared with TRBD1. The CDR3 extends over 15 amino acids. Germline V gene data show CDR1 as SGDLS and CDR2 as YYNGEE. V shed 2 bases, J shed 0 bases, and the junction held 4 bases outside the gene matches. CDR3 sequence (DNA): TGTGCCAGCAGCGTCCAACAGGGGTTGAACACTGAAGCTTTCTTT. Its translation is CASSVQQGLNTEAFF.

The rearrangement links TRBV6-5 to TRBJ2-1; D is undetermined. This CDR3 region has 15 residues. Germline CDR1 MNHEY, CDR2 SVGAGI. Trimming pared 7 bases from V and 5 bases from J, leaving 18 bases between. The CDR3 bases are TGTGCCAGCAATCCGTCCCGCGAGCCCCACAATGAGCAGTTCTTC. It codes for CASNPSREPHNEQFF.

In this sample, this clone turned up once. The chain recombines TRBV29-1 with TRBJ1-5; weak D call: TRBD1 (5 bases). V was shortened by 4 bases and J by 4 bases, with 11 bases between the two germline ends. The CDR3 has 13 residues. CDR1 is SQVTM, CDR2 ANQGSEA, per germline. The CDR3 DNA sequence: TGCAGCGTTGCTGGGGGAGGAAATCAGCCCCAGCATTTT. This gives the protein CSVAGGGNQPQHF.

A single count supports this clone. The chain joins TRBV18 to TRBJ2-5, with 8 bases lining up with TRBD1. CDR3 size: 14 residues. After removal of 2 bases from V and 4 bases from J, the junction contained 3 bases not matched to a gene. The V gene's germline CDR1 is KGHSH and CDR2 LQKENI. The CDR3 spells CASSPAGGVETQYF. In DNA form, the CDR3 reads TGTGCCAGCTCACCAGCAGGGGGCGTAGAGACCCAGTACTTC.

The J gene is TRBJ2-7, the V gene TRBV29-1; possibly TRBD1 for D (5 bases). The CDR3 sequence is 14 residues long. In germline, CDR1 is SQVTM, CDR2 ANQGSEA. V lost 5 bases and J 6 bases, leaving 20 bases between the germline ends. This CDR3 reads CSVSLWQGGSEQYF. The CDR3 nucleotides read TGCAGCGTTTCTCTCTGGCAGGGTGGTAGCGAGCAGTACTTC.